These 30 T cell receptor beta chains originate from one sample sequenced in a study of human T cells and chemical hapten exposure (dated by TCRdb to about 2021). The time point label, read with the paper, signifies: pre-sensitization, week 0. Read against the paper, the sample's treatment or condition label means: therapeutic diphenylcyclopropenone sensitization with weekly scalp DPC. The library was built by means of RACE. The sample was run on a NextSeq 500. TCRdb handled the public reads itself, with Q25 trimming in fastp and clone calling in MiXCR, and kept productive beta chains. Entries that share a CDR3 protein sequence are merged under the most common genes and DNA. Counted in this sample were about 180,000 distinct CDR3 sequences; 30% of them appeared once. The top ten clones comprise 2.9% of the sample. The sequenced sample was whole blood, obtained in connection with sensitization to the hapten diphenylcyclopropenone (DPC). Receptors were obtained from a woman aged 25 to 39 with alopecia areata. Some clones in this sample may be carry-over from other donors' samples.

The sample holds a few counts of this clonotype. The J gene is TRBJ2-2, the V gene TRBV29-1; a weak D match, TRBD2 (7 bases). There are 14 residues in the CDR3. V lost 4 bases, J lost 6 bases, and 15 bases lay in between. Germline-derived CDR1 and CDR2 are SQVTM and ANQGSEA. CDR3 in amino acids: CSVATGGASGELFF. CDR3 coding DNA: TGCAGCGTTGCTACGGGGGGCGCGTCCGGGGAGCTGTTTTTT.

A few counts support this clonotype. The chain combines TRBV28 with TRBJ1-6; tentative D call: TRBD1 (6 bases). V lost 5 bases and J lost 10, with 9 bases in between. The germline V gene has CDR1 MDHEN and CDR2 SYDVKM. CDR3 length: 12 amino acids. The CDR3 sequence is CASSVTGSPLHF. CDR3 nucleotide sequence: TGTGCCAGCAGTGTCACAGGGTCACCCCTCCACTTT.

In this sample, this clonotype turned up a few times. This sequence joins TRBV28 and TRBJ1-1, with 7 nucleotides matching TRBD1. The V and J ends lost 4 bases and 6 bases, in that order; junction bases with no gene match: 5. Germline lookup yields CDR1 MDHEN and CDR2 SYDVKM. This CDR3 has 13 amino acids. The CDR3 DNA reads as TGTGCCAGCAGTTCACAGGGACAGTCTGAAGCTTTCTTT. Protein sequence: CASSSQGQSEAFF.

This clonotype is judged medium-sized (0.01 to 0.1%). The rearrangement uses TRBV29-1 and TRBJ2-7; TRBD1 matches 8 bases. This CDR3 region has 14 residues. V dropped 4 bases and J dropped 2; count of bases not matched to a gene: 7. Per the germline V gene, CDR1 is SQVTM and CDR2 is ANQGSEA. The CDR3 sequence is CSVVGTGEAYEQYF. As DNA, the CDR3 is TGCAGCGTTGTCGGGACAGGTGAGGCCTACGAGCAGTACTTC.

The rearrangement links TRBV12-3 or TRBV12-4 to TRBJ2-5; D is tentatively TRBD1 or TRBD2 (5 bases each). V was trimmed by 7 bases and J by 4 bases, leaving 16 bases between them. The CDR3 has 14 amino acids. CDR3 amino acids: CASKLASTGETQYF. In DNA, the CDR3 is TGTGCCAGCAAACTGGCTAGCACAGGAGAGACCCAGTACTTC.

The chain couples TRBV29-1 to TRBJ1-1; D is ambiguous. CDR1 and CDR2 (germline): SQVTM, ANQGSEA. Trimming took off 5 bases at V and 8 bases at J, with 15 bases between the two ends. The CDR3 is 12 amino acids. CDR3 nucleotides: TGCAGCGTTTTGAATCCCGACAAAGAAGCTTTCTTT. This translates into CSVLNPDKEAFF. Full variable domain (remainder filled in from reference TRBV29-1 and TRBJ1-1): SAVISQKPSRDICQRGTSLTIQCQVDSQVTMMFWYRQQPGQSLTLIATANQGSEATYESGFVIDKFPISRPNLTFSTLTVSNMSPEDSSIYLCSVLNPDKEAFFGQGTRLTVV.

The genes are TRBV29-1 and TRBJ2-2; possible D gene TRBD2, 5 bases. This CDR3 is built from 12 residues. CDR1 is SQVTM, CDR2 ANQGSEA, per germline. V was pared by 5 bases and J by 5 bases, with 9 bases between. CDR3 nucleotide sequence: TGCAGCGTTCATAGACTAACCGGGGAGCTGTTTTTT. Protein sequence: CSVHRLTGELFF.

This clonotype turned up a few times. The chain has TRBV20-1 and TRBJ2-3; D not resolved. Trimming cost V 3 bases and J 0 bases, with 10 bases left between them. The CDR3 sequence is 14 residues long. The germline gives CDR1 DFQATT, CDR2 SNEGSKA (reference sequence). DNA of the CDR3: TGCAGTGCTAGCTCGGCACTAAGCACAGATACGCAGTATTTT. Protein product: CSASSALSTDTQYF.

This clonotype was detected only a few times. The chain uses TRBV9 and TRBJ1-6; weak D call: TRBD1 (6 bases). V was cut by 0 bases and J by 10 bases, with 8 bases left in between. CDR1 and CDR2 from the germline V gene are SGDLS and YYNGEE. The length of the CDR3 is 13 residues. CDR3 sequence reads: CASSVVGGSPLHF. The CDR3 nucleotides are TGTGCCAGCAGCGTAGTGGGGGGCTCACCCCTCCACTTT.

This clonotype is a singleton in its sample. V usage is TRBV20-1 and J usage is TRBJ2-1, with 9 bases identical to TRBD2. There are 13 residues in the CDR3. CDR1 and CDR2 (germline): DFQATT, SNEGSKA (reference sequence). Trimming at V came to 5 bases and at J to 8 bases, leaving 7 bases not matched to a gene. The CDR3 here is CSAGSGGVYEQFF. DNA of the CDR3: TGCAGTGCTGGTAGCGGGGGTGTATATGAGCAGTTCTTC.

The rearrangement uses TRBV7-3 and TRBJ2-5, with 9 bases matching TRBD2. V shed 5 bases, J shed 1 base, and the junction held 8 bases outside the gene matches. The CDR3 covers 16 residues. Germline values: CDR1 SGHTA, CDR2 FQGTGA. The CDR3 here is CASSPHGRGGQETQYF. CDR3 DNA sequence: TGTGCCAGCAGCCCTCACGGGCGGGGGGGCCAAGAGACCCAGTACTTC.

V gene TRBV6-2 or TRBV6-3 combines with J gene TRBJ2-3; TRBD2 agrees at 8 bases. This CDR3 has 18 residues. Per germline, CDR1 MNHEY and CDR2 SVGEGT. Unmatched junction bases numbered 12, after V lost 4 bases and J lost 0 bases. The CDR3 loop is CASSFTRGGLLSTDTQYF. For the CDR3, the DNA is TGTGCCAGCAGTTTCACCCGGGGGGGGTTACTCAGCACAGATACGCAGTATTTT.

This rearrangement joins TRBV28 to TRBJ2-1; 7 positions match TRBD2. With 4 bases clipped from V and 3 bases from J, the junction kept 9 bases outside the gene matches. Germline loops: CDR1 MDHEN, CDR2 SYDVKM. This CDR3 region has 16 residues. The DNA of the CDR3 is TGTGCCAGCAGTTGGGCTGGGGGGGGGAACTACAATGAGCAGTTCTTC. Amino acids: CASSWAGGGNYNEQFF.

This clonotype was recorded only once. The chain couples TRBV28 to TRBJ2-1, with no clear D. This CDR3 has 14 amino acids. Germline V gene sequence: CDR1 MDHEN, CDR2 SYDVKM. Trimming removed 7 bases from V and 6 bases from J, with 16 bases in between. The CDR3 is CASNSDTFINEQFF. As DNA, the CDR3 is TGTGCCAGCAACTCTGACACGTTCATCAATGAGCAGTTCTTC.

The chain combines TRBV4-2 with TRBJ1-1, with 12 bases aligning to TRBD1. V lost 5 bases, J lost 5 bases, and 9 bases stayed unmatched. Per germline, CDR1 LGHNA and CDR2 YNFKEQ. The CDR3 loop spans 16 amino acids. The DNA of the CDR3 is TGTGCCAGCAGCTCCGGGACAGGGGGCAAGATTACTGAAGCTTTCTTT. Translating gives CASSSGTGGKITEAFF.

V is TRBV10-3 and J is TRBJ1-3; unclear D gene. CDR3 length: 13 amino acids. Trimming took off 8 bases at V and 4 bases at J, with 12 bases between the two ends. Germline CDR1 ENHRY, CDR2 SYGVKD. The CDR3 bases are TGTGCCATCTCGGGGATTTCAGGAAACACCATATATTTT. Translated: CAISGISGNTIYF.

The rearrangement joins TRBV20-1 to TRBJ2-2; D not resolved. The CDR3 has 14 amino acids. The germline CDR1 and CDR2 sequences are DFQATT and SNEGSKA (reference sequence). With 1 base removed from V and 0 bases from J, the gap between germline ends came to 6 bases. For the CDR3, the DNA is TGCAGTGCTAGAGGGATGACGAACACCGGGGAGCTGTTTTTT. Amino acids: CSARGMTNTGELFF.

J is TRBJ2-1 and V is TRBV5-1; 9 positions match TRBD2. CDR1 is SGHRS, CDR2 YFSETQ, per germline. The CDR3 consists of 17 residues. V was pared by 3 bases and J by 4 bases, with 11 bases of the junction left unmatched. The CDR3 DNA reads TGCGCCAGCAGCTCCATAGGGGCGGGAGGGCAATACAATGAGCAGTTCTTC. Protein: CASSSIGAGGQYNEQFF. Combining the CDR3 with reference TRBV5-1 and TRBJ2-1 gives the whole variable domain KAGVTQTPRYLIKTRGQQVTLSCSPISGHRSVSWYQQTPGQGLQFLFEYFSETQRNKGNFPGRFSGRQFSNSRSEMNVSTLELGDSALYLCASSSIGAGGQYNEQFFGPGTRLTVL.

The chain employs TRBV12-3 or TRBV12-4 and TRBJ2-3; D remains unclear. The V end lost 1 base, the J end lost 0 bases, and 11 bases lay between the germline ends. The CDR3 has 16 residues. CDR3 DNA: TGTGCCAGCAGTTTAGGACAACAACTTAGCACAGATACGCAGTATTTT. Its translation is CASSLGQQLSTDTQYF.

This rearrangement joins TRBV27 to TRBJ2-7; TRBD1 matches at 9 bases. The V and J ends lost 6 bases and 6 bases, in that order; junction bases with no gene match: 9. The CDR3 is made up of 14 amino acids. Germline V gene data show CDR1 as MNHEY and CDR2 as SMNVEV (reference sequence). CDR3 sequence (DNA): TGTGCCAGCAGCTCTGACAGGGGGTTCTTCGAGCAGTACTTC. Its translation: CASSSDRGFFEQYF.

This sequence joins TRBV5-6 and TRBJ2-3; 13 positions match TRBD2. This CDR3 has 17 residues. With V trimmed by 1 base and J by 6 bases, 8 bases remained unmatched. The germline V gene encodes CDR1 SGHDT and CDR2 YYEEEE. CDR3 protein: CASSLTSGRAFGDTQYF. The CDR3 region has the DNA TGTGCCAGCAGCTTGACTAGCGGGAGGGCCTTTGGGGATACGCAGTATTTT.

The chain links TRBV2 to TRBJ2-7, with 9 bases matching TRBD2. Germline V gives CDR1 SNHLY, CDR2 FYNNEI. This CDR3 is 15 amino acids long. Losses at the gene ends were 3 bases for V and 9 bases for J; bases not matched to a gene: 12. The DNA of the CDR3 is TGTGCCAGCAGTGAGCGGTCTAGCGGGGCTCTAGGGCAGTACTTC. This translates into CASSERSSGALGQYF.

Only a few counts were recorded for this clonotype. The rearrangement uses TRBV3-1 and TRBJ2-2, with TRBD2 matching 11 bases. The V segment lost 3 bases and the J segment 6 bases; nucleotides outside the gene matches: 3. Germline assignment: CDR1 LGHDT and CDR2 YNNKEL (reference sequence). This CDR3 is built from 15 residues. The CDR3 DNA follows: TGTGCCAGCAGCCAGATAGCGGGAGGGGCCGGGGAGCTGTTTTTT. Protein product: CASSQIAGGAGELFF. Full variable domain (outside the CDR3, taken from reference TRBV3-1 and TRBJ2-2): DTAVSQTPKYLVTQMGNDKSIKCEQNLGHDTMYWYKQDSKKFLKIMFSYNNKELIINETVPNRFSPKSPDKAHLNLHINSLELGDSAVYFCASSQIAGGAGELFFGEGSRLTVL.

This clonotype came up a few times. CDR3 coding DNA: TGCAGTGCTAGATCTCGGGACAGGGGGGGAAAAGAGCAGTTCTTC. Its translation: CSARSRDRGGKEQFF. The chain links TRBV20-1 to TRBJ2-1, with 11 bases matching TRBD1. Looked up from germline, CDR1 is DFQATT and CDR2 is SNEGSKA (reference sequence). The CDR3 is 15 residues long. After removal of 2 bases from V and 10 bases from J, the junction contained 10 bases not matched to a gene.

The chain joins TRBV9 to TRBJ2-1; D gene unclear. Germline CDR1 and CDR2: SGDLS and YYNGEE. CDR3 size: 14 residues. V was clipped by 0 bases and J by 1 base, with 5 bases between them. This chain's CDR3 is CASSVGRSYNEQFF. CDR3 DNA: TGTGCCAGCAGCGTAGGCAGGTCCTACAATGAGCAGTTCTTC.

The rearrangement uses TRBV28 and TRBJ2-1, with 7 bases aligning to TRBD1. Germline CDR1 MDHEN, CDR2 SYDVKM. J gave up 15 bases and V 5 bases, and 10 bases lay outside the gene matches. This CDR3 contains 12 residues. The CDR3 region has the DNA TGTGCCAGCAGTCGGGGACAGCGAACGCCGTTCTTC. It encodes CASSRGQRTPFF.

This clonotype has just a few counts. The CDR3 nucleotides read TGTGCCAGCAGTCCCTGGACGGGAGTCAACGTCCTGACTTTC. Its protein is CASSPWTGVNVLTF. V gene TRBV28 combines with J gene TRBJ2-6, with D perhaps matching TRBD2 (6 bases). This CDR3 comprises 14 residues. The V gene's germline CDR1 is MDHEN and CDR2 SYDVKM. With 5 bases removed from V and 9 bases from J, the gap between germline ends came to 14 bases.

The sample holds a few counts of this clonotype. The rearrangement links TRBV29-1 to TRBJ2-2, with D maybe TRBD2 (6 bases). This CDR3 comprises 14 residues. The V and J ends lost 7 bases and 0 bases respectively, with 12 bases between them. The germline gives CDR1 SQVTM, CDR2 ANQGSEA. CDR3 coding DNA: TGCAGCGCTAGACTAGGTGCGAACACCGGGGAGCTGTTTTTT. Protein sequence: CSARLGANTGELFF.

This clonotype has a handful of counts. The chain carries TRBV23-1 and TRBJ2-3; D gene unclear. Being an ORF, TRBV23-1 has a function that is uncertain. Deletions cut 4 bases from V and 1 base from J, with 15 bases between. The CDR3 length is 16 residues. CDR3 loop: CASSLRPIRGTDTQYF. The CDR3 bases are TGCGCCAGCAGTCTAAGGCCCATCCGGGGCACAGATACGCAGTATTTT.

This clonotype was counted only a few times. The chain combines TRBV27 with TRBJ1-1; D is perhaps TRBD1 (5 bases). Germline V CDR1 and CDR2: MNHEY, SMNVEV (reference sequence). The CDR3 covers 12 residues. The V end was cut by 6 bases, the J end by 8 bases, with 13 bases between. The CDR3 coding sequence is TGTGCCAGCAGCTCCGGACAAAGGGAAGCTTTCTTT. As protein: CASSSGQREAFF.